These 15 T cell receptor beta chains share one sample of origin, sequenced in a study of vaccination effects on CD4 cells after COVID-19. Their cognate antigens are unknown. The protocol was immunoSEQ multiplex PCR, while the TCRdb copy is restricted to in-frame clones and leaves out a portion. This table holds about 28,000 clones, roughly 60% found once. Culturing for roughly 10 days preceded CD4+ T cell isolation. Here the sequenced sample was CD4+ T cells from PBMCs cultured without peptide, taken before COVID-19 vaccination. The receptors shown here come from a human donor who received a COVID-19 vaccine.

This clone was seen only a few times. The chain links TRBV4-1 to TRBJ2-5; 7 bases map to TRBD2. The CDR3 totals 20 residues. V lost 3 bases, J lost 3 bases, and 22 bases stayed unmatched. CDR1 is MGHRA, CDR2 YSYEKL, per germline. The CDR3 DNA is TGCGCCAGCAGCCACTTCCGATGGGAGGCTAGCGGCACTGTTGAAGAGACCCAGTACTTC. Translated, it gives CASSHFRWEASGTVEETQYF.

The V call is TRBV15, the J call TRBJ2-5; 12 bases align to TRBD1. The germline V gene has CDR1 LNHNV and CDR2 YYDKDF (reference sequence). The junction had 11 bases not matched to a gene; V was cut back by 5 bases and J by 7 bases. The CDR3 runs to 16 residues. This chain's CDR3 is CATSARGTGGMATQYF. CDR3 sequence (DNA): TGTGCCACCAGCGCACGGGGGACAGGGGGCATGGCGACCCAGTACTTC.

V is TRBV19 and J is TRBJ2-2; TRBD2 matches at 12 bases. The CDR3 spans 17 residues. J gave up 5 bases and V 7 bases, and 11 bases lay outside the gene matches. Germline CDR1 is LNHDA and CDR2 is SQIVND (reference sequence). CDR3 nucleotide sequence: TGTGCCAGTACCTCGACTAGCGGGAGATCCGGGACCGGGGAGCTGTTTTTT. Its translation: CASTSTSGRSGTGELFF.

V is TRBV5-5 and J is TRBJ1-2, with 7 bases fitting TRBD1. V was pared by 7 bases and J by 0 bases, with 3 bases of the junction left unmatched. Germline values: CDR1 SGHKS, CDR2 YYEKEE (reference sequence). The CDR3 spans 13 residues. CDR3 amino acids: CASWDSANYGYTF. CDR3 DNA sequence: TGTGCCAGCTGGGACAGCGCTAACTATGGCTACACCTTC.

The chain employs TRBV3-1 (or the pseudogene TRBV3-2) and TRBJ1-1; D perhaps matches TRBD1 (5 bases). The germline V gene encodes CDR1 LGHDT and CDR2 YNNKEL (reference sequence). The CDR3 runs 15 residues. V lost 4 bases, J lost 0 bases, and 12 bases lay in between. CDR3 amino acids: CASSRGTNLNTEAFF. In DNA, the CDR3 is TGTGCCAGCAGCCGAGGGACGAATTTGAACACTGAAGCTTTCTTT.

CDR3 loop: CASSYSTDTQYF. The CDR3 DNA follows: TGTGCCAGCAGCTACTCCACAGATACGCAGTATTTT. V usage is TRBV7-7 and J usage is TRBJ2-3; D gene uncertain. Germline CDR1 reads SSHAT; CDR2 reads FNYEAQ (reference sequence). The CDR3 covers 12 residues. V lost 4 bases to trimming and J lost 2 bases, with 4 bases between them.

The chain employs TRBV11-3 and TRBJ1-4, with TRBD1 as a possible D gene (5 bases). The V end was cut by 5 bases, the J end by 0 bases, with 7 bases between. This CDR3 is 14 amino acids long. From germline, CDR1 is SGHNT and CDR2 YENEEA. CDR3 sequence: CASSEGTTNEKLFF. DNA for the CDR3: TGTGCCAGCAGCGAGGGGACAACTAATGAAAAACTGTTTTTT.

This clone was found a few times. The chain employs TRBV12-1 and TRBJ2-1; the table's D call, TRBD2, was not checked against the DNA. TRBV12-1 is a pseudogene. This CDR3 spans 17 amino acids. The CDR3, as DNA: TGTGCCAGCAGCCCGCGACTAGCGGGAGGGCCTTTCAATGAGCAGTTCTTC. Protein: CASSPRLAGGPFNEQFF.

This clone has just a few counts. The genes are TRBV3-1 (or the pseudogene TRBV3-2) and TRBJ1-5; D unresolved. Trimming pared 2 bases from V and 4 bases from J, leaving 6 bases between. This CDR3 has 13 residues. The germline V gene has CDR1 LGHDT and CDR2 YNNKEL (reference sequence). CDR3 in DNA: TGTGCCAGCAGCCAAAGCGGTAATCAGCCCCAGCATTTT. Translated: CASSQSGNQPQHF.

CDR3 bases: TGTGCCAGCAGCCGTACGGGGGACGGGACCTACGAGCAGTACTTC. Its protein product is CASSRTGDGTYEQYF. The V gene is TRBV4-2, the J gene TRBJ2-7, with D possibly TRBD2 on 6 matching bases. There are 15 residues in the CDR3. V gave up 4 bases and J gave up 2 bases, with 15 bases separating them. Germline CDR1 is LGHNA and CDR2 is YNFKEQ.

The chain is built from TRBV28 and TRBJ2-5; TRBD2 matches at 7 bases. Germline V gene data show CDR1 as MDHEN and CDR2 as SYDVKM. After removal of 2 bases from V and 5 bases from J, the junction contained 2 bases not matched to a gene. The CDR3 consists of 13 residues. The CDR3 DNA is TGTGCCAGCAGTTTAGCGGGGGACGAGACCCAGTACTTC. It encodes CASSLAGDETQYF.

The CDR3 DNA reads as TGTGCCAGCAGTGAGGGCAGGCGCTATGGCTACACCTTC. Translating it yields CASSEGRRYGYTF. The chain employs TRBV2 and TRBJ1-2; D is ambiguous. Germline lookup yields CDR1 SNHLY and CDR2 FYNNEI. This CDR3 comprises 13 residues. V lost 3 bases and J lost 4, with 9 bases in between.

This chain links TRBV6-4 with TRBJ1-2; D is perhaps TRBD1 (6 bases). The CDR3 has 17 amino acids. Germline V CDR1 and CDR2: MRHNA, SNTAGT. The V end was cut by 2 bases, the J end by 7 bases, with 23 bases between. CDR3 protein: CASSDKGGQSIKGGYTF. In nucleotides, the CDR3 is TGTGCCAGCAGTGACAAGGGTGGACAGTCGATCAAAGGTGGCTACACCTTC.

The table lists this clone with a few counts. The V call is TRBV5-4, the J call TRBJ2-5; weak D call: TRBD1 (5 bases). V lost 3 bases to trimming and J lost 5 bases, with 17 bases between them. Germline CDR1 is SGHNT and CDR2 is YYREEE (reference sequence). The CDR3 runs to 15 residues. The CDR3 DNA reads TGTGCCAGCAGCTCGGCAGGGCGCATAGGGGAGACCCAGTACTTC. Its translation is CASSSAGRIGETQYF.

The chain employs TRBV6-5 and TRBJ2-7; D not resolved. There are 12 residues in the CDR3. The germline gives CDR1 MNHEY, CDR2 SVGAGI. The V end was cut by 7 bases, the J end by 1 base, with 8 bases between. The CDR3 DNA reads as TGTGCCAGCATGTCTGGGTCCTACGAGCAGTACTTC. This translates into CASMSGSYEQYF.